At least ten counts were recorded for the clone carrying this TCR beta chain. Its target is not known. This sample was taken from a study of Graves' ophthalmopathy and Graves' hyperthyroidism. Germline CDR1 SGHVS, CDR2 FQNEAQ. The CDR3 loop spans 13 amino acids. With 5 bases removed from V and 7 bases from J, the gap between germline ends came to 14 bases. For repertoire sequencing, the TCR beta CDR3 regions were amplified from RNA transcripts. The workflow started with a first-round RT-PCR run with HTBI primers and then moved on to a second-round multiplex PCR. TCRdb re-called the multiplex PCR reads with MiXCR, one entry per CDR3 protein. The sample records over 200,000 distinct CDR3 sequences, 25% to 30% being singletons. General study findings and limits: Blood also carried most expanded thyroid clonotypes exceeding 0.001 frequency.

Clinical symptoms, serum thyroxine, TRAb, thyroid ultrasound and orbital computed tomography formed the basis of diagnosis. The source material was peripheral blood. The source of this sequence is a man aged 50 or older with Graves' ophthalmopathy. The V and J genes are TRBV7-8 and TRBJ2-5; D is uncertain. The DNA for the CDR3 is TGTGCCAGCAGCCTCGGGCAGGCTGTGACCCAGTACTTC. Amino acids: CASSLGQAVTQYF.